This T cell receptor (beta chain) stems from a study of CD8+ T cells in alopecia areata. Study-wide points: Clonality in lesional scalp, especially alopecia totalis/universalis, exceeded that of normal scalp.

Turning to this clone: What it binds is not known.

The treatment is: oral pan-JAK inhibitor, 5-10 mg twice daily. Sequencing relied on a cDNA template that was reverse transcribed from extracted RNA. Assay used: immunoSEQ multiplex PCR; TCRdb lists only in-frame clones, some missing. The data show some 150,000 clones, 80% to 90% seen once. CDR1 SQVTM and CDR2 ANQGSEA come from the germline V gene. This CDR3 is 14 amino acids long. The ends were cut back, 1 base at V and 5 bases at J, with 12 bases in the middle. The TCR comes from a human donor with alopecia areata. The material was CD8+ T cells sorted from blood, obtained at week 4, from a patient treated with tofacitinib. The rearrangement joins TRBV29-1 to TRBJ2-1, with D hard to call. Written as DNA, the CDR3 is TGCAGCGTTGAAGGCCTGACCGTTCACAATGAGCAGTTCTTC. Translating it yields CSVEGLTVHNEQFF.